The present T cell receptor (beta chain) was sequenced within a study of T cells in Graves' hyperthyroidism and ophthalmopathy. The CDR3 is 15 residues long. The V gene's germline CDR1 is LGHDT and CDR2 YNNKEL (reference sequence). V was trimmed by 4 bases and J by 4 bases, leaving 14 bases between them. The sample holds many counts of this clonotype. Amplified TCR beta CDR3 regions came from RNA transcripts. HTBI primers drove first-round RT-PCR of the TCR CDR3. MiXCR, run by TCRdb on the multiplex PCR reads, gives a single entry per CDR3 protein. There are over 650,000 distinct CDR3 sequences in the sample; 16% occur only once, and 8.4% lies in the top ten. Patients counted as stable if ophthalmopathy did not develop within 18 months. The study excluded patients with uncontrolled infection, other autoimmune disease, pregnancy or lactation.

The receptor was isolated from a man aged 18-30 years with Graves' hyperthyroidism. The sequenced material came from blood. This chain links TRBV3-1 with TRBJ2-1; maybe TRBD2 (5 bases). The CDR3 DNA is TGTGCCAGCAGCCCCCCAGCGGCCCTTTACAATGAGCAGTTCTTC. It codes for CASSPPAALYNEQFF.